This is a list of T cell receptor beta chains from one sample in a study of T cells in localized non-small cell lung cancer. The repertoire was sequenced with immunoSEQ multiplex PCR; TCRdb's copy has only in-frame clones and lacks some. Of around 1,900 clones listed, about two fifths were seen once; the top ten hold about 40%. Sample: lung tumor tissue, taken before any cancer treatment. The origin of the receptors is a male donor older than 55 with stage II lung adenocarcinoma. The CDR3 runs from the conserved cysteine through the conserved F or W. Each record gives: clone size, J gene, V gene, D gene, CDR3 protein, CDR3 DNA. The D gene is left open where the match is weak. The size of a clone is reported for some rows only, either as once, few or many, or as a class for expanded clones.

abundance: once; j_gene: TRBJ2-1; v_gene: TRBV19; d_gene: TRBD2; CDR3aa: CASRPGLAGSSYNEQFF; CDR3nt: TGTGCCAGTAGGCCGGGACTAGCGGGATCGTCCTACAATGAGCAGTTCTTC
abundance: NA; j_gene: TRBJ1-4; v_gene: TRBV28; d_gene: NA; CDR3aa: CASSFTQGKLFF; CDR3nt: TGTGCCAGCAGCTTCACTCAGGGGAAACTGTTTTTT
abundance: few; j_gene: TRBJ1-1; v_gene: TRBV2; d_gene: NA; CDR3aa: CASSEVGGNTEAFF; CDR3nt: TGTGCCAGCAGTGAGGTTGGGGGGAATACTGAAGCTTTCTTT
abundance: NA; j_gene: TRBJ2-3; v_gene: TRBV11-3; d_gene: TRBD2; CDR3aa: CASSLPHSSGVGDTQYF; CDR3nt: TGTGCCAGCAGCTTGCCCCATTCTAGCGGCGTCGGGGATACGCAGTATTTT
abundance: few; j_gene: TRBJ1-2; v_gene: TRBV4-1; d_gene: NA; CDR3aa: CASSQENLGSREFYGYTF; CDR3nt: TGCGCCAGCAGCCAAGAAAATTTAGGGAGCAGGGAGTTCTATGGCTACACCTTC
abundance: NA; j_gene: TRBJ1-2; v_gene: TRBV19; d_gene: NA; CDR3aa: CASSIRQGYGYTF; CDR3nt: TGTGCCAGTAGTATTCGCCAGGGCTATGGCTACACCTTC
abundance: once; j_gene: TRBJ2-7; v_gene: TRBV15; d_gene: NA; CDR3aa: CATSRGRTGRLYEQYF; CDR3nt: TGTGCCACCAGCAGAGGAAGAACAGGGCGCCTCTACGAGCAGTACTTC
abundance: few; j_gene: TRBJ1-2; v_gene: TRBV4-1; d_gene: TRBD1; CDR3aa: CASSQDGTGVGGYTF; CDR3nt: TGCGCCAGCAGCCAAGATGGGACAGGGGTGGGGGGCTACACCTTC
abundance: NA; j_gene: TRBJ1-4; v_gene: TRBV28; d_gene: TRBD1; CDR3aa: CASRGTGVGKLFF; CDR3nt: TGTGCCAGCCGAGGGACAGGGGTTGGAAAACTGTTTTTT
abundance: NA; j_gene: TRBJ2-6; v_gene: TRBV11-3; d_gene: NA; CDR3aa: CASSRDRPGANVLTF; CDR3nt: TGTGCCAGCAGCCGAGACAGGCCTGGGGCCAACGTCCTGACTTTC
abundance: medium-sized; j_gene: TRBJ1-2; v_gene: TRBV9; d_gene: NA; CDR3aa: CASSVGGGLGGYTF; CDR3nt: TGTGCCAGCAGCGTAGGCGGGGGGCTGGGTGGCTACACCTTC
abundance: NA; j_gene: TRBJ1-1; v_gene: TRBV30; d_gene: TRBD1; CDR3aa: CAWSAYRGPEAFF; CDR3nt: TGTGCCTGGAGTGCGTACAGGGGACCTGAAGCTTTCTTT
abundance: NA; j_gene: TRBJ1-5; v_gene: TRBV11-3; d_gene: NA; CDR3aa: CASSLNGGGQPQHF; CDR3nt: TGTGCCAGCAGCTTAAACGGGGGCGGCCAGCCCCAGCATTTT
abundance: NA; j_gene: TRBJ2-1; v_gene: TRBV9; d_gene: NA; CDR3aa: CASRARGTGEQFF; CDR3nt: TGTGCCAGCAGAGCCCGGGGGACGGGGGAGCAGTTCTTC
abundance: NA; j_gene: TRBJ2-2; v_gene: TRBV29-1; d_gene: TRBD2; CDR3aa: CSVDAGGGGELFF; CDR3nt: TGCAGCGTTGATGCGGGGGGAGGCGGGGAGCTGTTTTTT
abundance: medium-sized; j_gene: TRBJ1-4; v_gene: TRBV11-3; d_gene: NA; CDR3aa: CASSLTSWGREKLFF; CDR3nt: TGTGCCAGCAGCCTCACCTCGTGGGGGCGTGAAAAACTGTTTTTT
abundance: NA; j_gene: TRBJ1-2; v_gene: TRBV2; d_gene: NA; CDR3aa: CASIQDNYGYTF; CDR3nt: TGTGCCAGCATACAGGATAACTATGGCTACACCTTC
abundance: NA; j_gene: TRBJ2-7; v_gene: TRBV15; d_gene: TRBD2; CDR3aa: CATSRDIAGGAPRKYF; CDR3nt: TGTGCCACCAGCAGAGACATAGCGGGAGGTGCCCCAAGGAAGTACTTC
abundance: NA; j_gene: TRBJ2-5; v_gene: TRBV25-1; d_gene: NA; CDR3aa: CASSDFFQETQYF; CDR3nt: TGTGCCAGCAGTGATTTTTTCCAAGAGACCCAGTACTTC
abundance: few; j_gene: TRBJ1-1; v_gene: TRBV11-3; d_gene: TRBD1; CDR3aa: CASSLQTGTDEAFF; CDR3nt: TGTGCCAGCAGCCTCCAGACCGGGACAGATGAAGCTTTCTTT
abundance: medium-sized; j_gene: TRBJ1-3; v_gene: TRBV6-8; d_gene: NA; CDR3aa: CASSYHPESLPNSGNTIYF; CDR3nt: TGTGCCAGCAGTTACCACCCGGAATCTCTTCCGAACTCTGGAAACACCATATATTTT
abundance: NA; j_gene: TRBJ1-1; v_gene: TRBV18; d_gene: NA; CDR3aa: CASSPQRNTEAFF; CDR3nt: TGTGCCAGCTCACCACAAAGGAACACTGAAGCTTTCTTT
abundance: NA; j_gene: TRBJ1-2; v_gene: TRBV9; d_gene: TRBD1; CDR3aa: CASSAQGAFDYGYTF; CDR3nt: TGTGCCAGCAGCGCCCAGGGGGCGTTTGACTATGGCTACACCTTC
abundance: once; j_gene: TRBJ2-1; v_gene: TRBV25-1; d_gene: TRBD2; CDR3aa: CASKNEAGFEQFF; CDR3nt: TGTGCCAGCAAAAATGAAGCGGGGTTCGAGCAGTTCTTC
abundance: few; j_gene: TRBJ2-1; v_gene: TRBV19; d_gene: NA; CDR3aa: CASSITGRNEQFF; CDR3nt: TGTGCCAGTAGTATAACGGGGCGCAATGAGCAGTTCTTC
abundance: NA; j_gene: TRBJ2-1; v_gene: TRBV28; d_gene: NA; CDR3aa: CATFLGGSDEQFF; CDR3nt: TGTGCCACCTTCTTAGGGGGGAGCGATGAGCAGTTCTTC
abundance: NA; j_gene: TRBJ1-5; v_gene: TRBV2; d_gene: NA; CDR3aa: CASSVGPNQPQHF; CDR3nt: TGTGCCAGCAGTGTTGGACCCAATCAGCCCCAGCATTTT
abundance: medium-sized; j_gene: TRBJ1-5; v_gene: TRBV11-3; d_gene: NA; CDR3aa: CASSLGDGYNQPQHF; CDR3nt: TGTGCCAGCAGCTTAGGAGATGGATACAATCAGCCCCAGCATTTT
abundance: NA; j_gene: TRBJ2-6; v_gene: TRBV19; d_gene: TRBD1; CDR3aa: CASSMQGQLSGANVLTF; CDR3nt: TGTGCCAGTAGTATGCAGGGACAGCTCTCTGGGGCCAACGTCCTGACTTTC
abundance: NA; j_gene: TRBJ1-5; v_gene: TRBV28; d_gene: NA; CDR3aa: CASIAPVAGSNQPQHF; CDR3nt: TGTGCCAGCATAGCCCCAGTGGCAGGTTCGAATCAGCCCCAGCATTTT
abundance: NA; j_gene: TRBJ2-1; v_gene: TRBV14; d_gene: NA; CDR3aa: CASSARLKVWTYNEQFF; CDR3nt: TGTGCCAGCAGCGCAAGATTGAAGGTATGGACCTACAATGAGCAGTTCTTC
abundance: NA; j_gene: TRBJ1-1; v_gene: TRBV19; d_gene: TRBD1; CDR3aa: CASSRFRDSSMNTEAFF; CDR3nt: TGTGCCAGTAGTCGATTCCGGGACAGCTCTATGAACACTGAAGCTTTCTTT
abundance: NA; j_gene: TRBJ1-3; v_gene: TRBV28; d_gene: NA; CDR3aa: CASLPGGRGNTIYF; CDR3nt: TGTGCCAGCCTCCCGGGGGGGAGGGGAAACACCATATATTTT
abundance: NA; j_gene: TRBJ1-1; v_gene: TRBV1; d_gene: NA; CDR3aa: CASSQLDRIGTEAFF; CDR3nt: TGCGCCAGCAGCCAACTTGACAGGATCGGGACTGAAGCTTTCTTT
abundance: few; j_gene: TRBJ2-5; v_gene: TRBV11-3; d_gene: TRBD1; CDR3aa: CASSQGGQGPWETQYF; CDR3nt: TGTGCCAGCAGCCAGGGGGGACAGGGGCCTTGGGAGACCCAGTACTTC
abundance: few; j_gene: TRBJ1-2; v_gene: TRBV10-3; d_gene: TRBD1; CDR3aa: CAIKPRDSYGYTF; CDR3nt: TGTGCCATCAAGCCCCGGGACAGTTATGGCTACACCTTC
abundance: few; j_gene: TRBJ2-2; v_gene: TRBV9; d_gene: TRBD2; CDR3aa: CASSITASGHTGELFF; CDR3nt: TGTGCCAGCAGCATAACGGCTAGCGGTCACACCGGGGAGCTGTTTTTT
abundance: NA; j_gene: TRBJ1-1; v_gene: TRBV18; d_gene: NA; CDR3aa: CASWTRGNTEAFF; CDR3nt: TGTGCCAGCTGGACCAGGGGGAACACTGAAGCTTTCTTT
abundance: NA; j_gene: TRBJ1-4; v_gene: TRBV28; d_gene: NA; CDR3aa: CASSSGWVGGEKLFF; CDR3nt: TGTGCCAGCAGTTCGGGCTGGGTGGGAGGTGAAAAACTGTTTTTT
abundance: NA; j_gene: TRBJ2-7; v_gene: TRBV18; d_gene: TRBD1; CDR3aa: CASSPGAGGYEQYF; CDR3nt: TGTGCCAGCTCACCAGGGGCAGGGGGCTACGAGCAGTACTTC
abundance: NA; j_gene: TRBJ2-2; v_gene: TRBV6-8; d_gene: TRBD2; CDR3aa: CASSDSAGGPGELFF; CDR3nt: TGTGCCAGCAGTGACTCAGCGGGAGGGCCCGGGGAGCTGTTTTTT
abundance: few; j_gene: TRBJ2-5; v_gene: TRBV11-3; d_gene: NA; CDR3aa: CASSPSGFKETQYF; CDR3nt: TGTGCCAGCAGCCCGAGCGGGTTCAAAGAGACCCAGTACTTC
abundance: NA; j_gene: TRBJ2-3; v_gene: TRBV11-3; d_gene: NA; CDR3aa: CASSLGSTTDTQYF; CDR3nt: TGTGCCAGCAGCTTAGGTAGCACCACAGATACGCAGTATTTT
abundance: NA; j_gene: TRBJ2-3; v_gene: TRBV28; d_gene: NA; CDR3aa: CASGIRELDTQYF; CDR3nt: TGTGCCAGCGGTATCCGGGAGCTAGATACGCAGTATTTT
abundance: NA; j_gene: TRBJ1-4; v_gene: TRBV14; d_gene: NA; CDR3aa: CASSQERSKLFF; CDR3nt: TGTGCCAGCAGCCAAGAGAGGTCAAAACTGTTTTTT
abundance: NA; j_gene: TRBJ2-7; v_gene: TRBV18; d_gene: TRBD1; CDR3aa: CASSPGQGAYEQYF; CDR3nt: TGTGCCAGCTCACCGGGACAGGGGGCCTACGAGCAGTACTTC
abundance: few; j_gene: TRBJ1-1; v_gene: TRBV19; d_gene: NA; CDR3aa: CASNPTGYNTEAFF; CDR3nt: TGTGCCAGTAATCCCACAGGGTACAACACTGAAGCTTTCTTT
abundance: NA; j_gene: TRBJ2-3; v_gene: TRBV6-7; d_gene: TRBD1; CDR3aa: CASSSRQGSTDTQYF; CDR3nt: TGTGCCAGCAGTTCCCGACAGGGGAGCACAGATACGCAGTATTTT
abundance: few; j_gene: TRBJ2-1; v_gene: TRBV11-3; d_gene: TRBD2; CDR3aa: CASSFSGTSGSYRYNEQFF; CDR3nt: TGTGCCAGCAGCTTTTCCGGGACTAGCGGGAGCTATAGGTACAATGAGCAGTTCTTC
abundance: NA; j_gene: TRBJ2-3; v_gene: TRBV6-8; d_gene: NA; CDR3aa: CASSYSSSVTDTQYF; CDR3nt: TGTGCCAGCAGTTACTCTTCTTCGGTCACAGATACGCAGTATTTT
abundance: once; j_gene: TRBJ1-1; v_gene: TRBV18; d_gene: NA; CDR3aa: CASSPIDPLNTEAFF; CDR3nt: TGTGCCAGCTCACCGATTGACCCTTTGAACACTGAAGCTTTCTTT